Sequencing of this T cell receptor beta chain was carried out in a study (dated by TCRdb to the mid-2010s). Describing the broader study: The study investigated the origins of HIV persistence in individuals who naturally controlled HIV infection.

Trimming takes 0 bases from V and 5 bases from J, and the germline ends sit 7 bases apart. The germline V gene encodes CDR1 SGHTS and CDR2 YDEGEE. Spanning cysteine to phenylalanine, the CDR3 consists of 13 amino acids. Only the CDR3 part of the read is kept: 39 bases, read in frame from the first base. Libraries were made using 5' RACE. The listed sequencing device is Illumina HiSeq 2000. The public reads were run again by TCRdb, first through fastp at Q25 and then through MiXCR, and only productive beta chains were kept. A single entry per CDR3 protein holds the most common genes and DNA from its merged rows. The sample table contains about 120 distinct CDR3 sequences; only one count was recorded for approximately 54% of them. The top ten hold approximately 35% of the sample. This clonotype appeared a single time. The target of this receptor is not known. One base away there is no much larger clone; base qualities are not given. Support from one read is weak.

This sequence was found in a male donor with HIV. Sequencing input: central memory T cells from blood PBMCs. Per the publication, the cell subset or site label means: central memory CD4+ T cells. Here the chain combines TRBV5-8 and TRBJ2-3, with the D gene not confidently named. Read as DNA, the sequence is TGTGCCAGCAGCTTGGGACCACGAGATACGCAGTATTTT. Translation gives CASSLGPRDTQYF.